The 23 T cell receptor beta chains in this list originate from one sample, sequenced in a study of CD4 T cells in relation to SARS-CoV-2 and coronaviruses. Clones were read by immunoSEQ multiplex PCR, and TCRdb kept only the in-frame ones, dropping some. The sample shows 60,000 or so clones, around 93% of them seen only once. CD4+ T cells from unexposed donors were obtained before the COVID-19 pandemic (2011-2018). Sequenced sample: naive CD4+ T cells from PBMCs. Subset reported: naive CD4+ T cells isolated by negative enrichment. These receptors were taken from a human donor in good health.

V usage is TRBV5-1 and J usage is TRBJ2-5; D remains ambiguous. Germline V lookup: CDR1 SGHRS, CDR2 YFSETQ. There are 13 residues in the CDR3. With 0 bases removed from V and 4 bases from J, the gap between germline ends came to 7 bases. The chain's CDR3 is CASSLGVGETQYF. CDR3 nucleotides: TGCGCCAGCAGCTTGGGCGTGGGAGAGACCCAGTACTTC.

The chain recombines TRBV11-2 with TRBJ2-5; D gene ambiguous. V was pared by 7 bases and J by 0 bases, with 12 bases between. The CDR3 is made up of 14 amino acids. Germline CDR1 is SGHAT and CDR2 is FQNNGV. The CDR3 is CASNQLGYQETQYF. The CDR3 DNA sequence: TGTGCCAGCAACCAACTGGGGTACCAAGAGACCCAGTACTTC.

The rearrangement joins TRBV5-1 to TRBJ2-7, with 10 bases matching TRBD2. The junction had 5 bases not matched to a gene; V was cut back by 4 bases and J by 1 base. Germline loops: CDR1 SGHRS, CDR2 YFSETQ. The CDR3 is made up of 15 amino acids. The CDR3 DNA follows: TGCGCCAGCAGCAAAAGCGGGAGGGATTCCTACGAGCAGTACTTC. Protein product: CASSKSGRDSYEQYF. Using reference TRBV5-1 and TRBJ2-7 for the parts outside the CDR3, the full variable domain is KAGVTQTPRYLIKTRGQQVTLSCSPISGHRSVSWYQQTPGQGLQFLFEYFSETQRNKGNFPGRFSGRQFSNSRSEMNVSTLELGDSALYLCASSKSGRDSYEQYFGPGTRLTVT.

The rearrangement joins TRBV6-1 to TRBJ2-3; D gene ambiguous. V was shortened by 1 base and J by 7 bases, with 3 bases between the two germline ends. This CDR3 contains 11 residues. Germline CDR1 MNHNS, CDR2 SASEGT. CDR3 bases: TGTGCCAGCAGTGAAGGAAATACGCAGTATTTT. Its translation: CASSEGNTQYF.

This chain uses TRBV6-2 or TRBV6-3 with TRBJ2-7; D is unclear. Trimming removed 3 bases at V and 3 bases at J, with 18 bases between. Germline loops: CDR1 MNHEY, CDR2 SVGEGT. The CDR3 runs 16 residues. Here the CDR3 DNA reads TGTGCCAGCAGTTATTTAATTAAAACAGAAAACTACGAGCAGTACTTC. It encodes CASSYLIKTENYEQYF.

The chain is built from TRBV28 and TRBJ2-7, with 11 nucleotides matching TRBD1. Trimming took 6 bases from V and 0 from J; bases not matched to a gene: 10. Germline CDR1 and CDR2: MDHEN and SYDVKM. This CDR3 has 17 residues. CDR3 coding DNA: TGTGCCAGCAGGGGACAGGGGGACCCCTACAGCTCCTACGAGCAGTACTTC. The encoded protein is CASRGQGDPYSSYEQYF.

The chain couples TRBV30 to TRBJ1-2; 8 bases are a match to TRBD1. The J segment lost 5 bases and the V segment lost 3 bases, leaving 8 bases of the junction unmatched. Germline loops: CDR1 GTSNPN, CDR2 SVGIG (reference sequence). The CDR3 loop spans 14 amino acids. CDR3 amino acids: CAWRVTGAWYGYTF. CDR3 DNA: TGTGCCTGGAGAGTGACAGGGGCGTGGTATGGCTACACCTTC. The full variable domain, in which reference TRBV30 and TRBJ1-2 provide the parts outside the CDR3, is SQTIHQWPATLVQPVGSPLSLECTVEGTSNPNLYWYRQAAGRGLQLLFYSVGIGQISSEVPQNLSASRPQDRQFILSSKKLLLSDSGFYLCAWRVTGAWYGYTFGSGTRLTVV.

There are a few counts of this clone. This chain joins TRBV6-5 and TRBJ2-1, with D tentatively TRBD1 or TRBD2 (5 bases each). CDR3 length: 11 amino acids. The V gene lost 6 bases and the J gene lost 10 bases, with 10 bases spanning the gap. Germline V CDR1 and CDR2: MNHEY, SVGAGI. CDR3 amino acids: CASSQGREQFF. CDR3 in DNA: TGTGCCAGCAGCCAGGGACGGGAGCAGTTCTTC.

V usage is TRBV12-3 or TRBV12-4 and J usage is TRBJ2-5, with 7 nucleotides matching TRBD1. J gave up 7 bases and V 5 bases, and 7 bases lay outside the gene matches. The CDR3 extends over 13 amino acids. The CDR3 reads CASSLTGSGTQYF. The DNA for the CDR3 is TGTGCCAGCAGTCTGACAGGGAGCGGGACCCAGTACTTC.

The chain combines TRBV5-1 with TRBJ2-3; D unresolved. Germline V gene lookup returns CDR1 SGHRS and CDR2 YFSETQ. The CDR3 contains 16 residues. V was trimmed by 5 bases and J by 2 bases, leaving 18 bases between them. The CDR3 coding sequence is TGCGCCAGCAGGGCCCGTGGCGGCCTTCCCACAGATACGCAGTATTTT. This translates into CASRARGGLPTDTQYF.

The chain is built from TRBV19 and TRBJ1-5; 8 bases agree with TRBD1. Germline V gives CDR1 LNHDA, CDR2 SQIVND (reference sequence). With 6 bases clipped from V and 4 bases from J, the junction kept 2 bases outside the gene matches. The CDR3 length is 13 residues. The CDR3 spells CASSDRGNQPQHF. The CDR3 DNA follows: TGTGCCAGTAGCGACAGGGGTAATCAGCCCCAGCATTTT.

This chain connects TRBV18 to TRBJ2-1, with 7 bases lining up with TRBD2. The CDR3 sequence is 14 residues long. V lost 3 bases and J lost 15; bases outside the gene matches: 14. CDR1 is KGHSH and CDR2 is LQKENI in the germline V gene. CDR3 in DNA: TGTGCCAGCTCACCCCCGTCGGGGGGAGGGGATCCGTTCTTC. This encodes CASSPPSGGGDPFF.

The CDR3 DNA reads as TGTGCCTGGAGTTCGGGGTTGAACAATGAGCAGTTCTTC. Translation gives CAWSSGLNNEQFF. The V gene is TRBV30, the J gene TRBJ2-1; possibly TRBD2 for D (5 bases). This CDR3 comprises 13 residues. The V gene's germline CDR1 is GTSNPN and CDR2 SVGIG (reference sequence). Trimming shortened V by 2 bases and J by 5 bases, and 10 bases separated the two germline ends.

The J gene is TRBJ1-5, the V gene TRBV19; TRBD1 matches at 7 bases. Germline lookup yields CDR1 LNHDA and CDR2 SQIVND (reference sequence). The CDR3 has 15 residues. Losses at the gene ends were 10 bases for V and 6 bases for J; bases not matched to a gene: 15. The CDR3 coding sequence is TGTGCCACCCTTGACAGGGTAGCGGGCATTCAGCCCCAGCATTTT. This gives the protein CATLDRVAGIQPQHF.

This clone was recorded once. The chain employs TRBV6-1 and TRBJ2-7, with 11 nucleotides matching TRBD1. Germline V gene lookup returns CDR1 MNHNS and CDR2 SASEGT. V gave up 2 bases and J gave up 3 bases; unmatched junction bases: 3. The CDR3 is 15 amino acids. The CDR3 nucleotides read TGTGCCAGCAGTGAACCCGGGACAGGGGGCTACGAGCAGTACTTC. Translation gives CASSEPGTGGYEQYF.

This chain connects TRBV14 to TRBJ1-6; 9 bases agree with TRBD1. CDR3 length: 15 residues. The J segment lost 9 bases and the V segment lost 3 bases, leaving 6 bases of the junction unmatched. CDR1 SGHDN and CDR2 FVKESK come from the germline V gene. The CDR3 loop is CASSHHDRGGSPLHF. The DNA of the CDR3 is TGTGCCAGCAGCCACCACGACAGGGGGGGTTCACCCCTCCACTTT.

The chain combines TRBV7-2 with TRBJ1-5, with 10 nucleotides matching TRBD1. This CDR3 is 19 amino acids long. CDR1 SGHTA and CDR2 FQGNSA come from the germline V gene. The V gene end was trimmed by 5 bases and the J gene end by 5 bases; junction bases not matched to a gene: 18. In nucleotides, the CDR3 is TGTGCCAGCAGCCAATATTTTGTCTTCGGGACAGGGGCGGATCAGCCCCAGCATTTT. Translated: CASSQYFVFGTGADQPQHF.

V usage is TRBV18 and J usage is TRBJ1-4; the D gene is possibly TRBD1 (5 bases). The germline gives CDR1 KGHSH, CDR2 LQKENI. This CDR3 region has 17 residues. Trimming shortened V by 2 bases and J by 1 base, and 14 bases separated the two germline ends. The DNA of the CDR3 is TGTGCCAGCTCACCATGGAGGGGAGGAGAAACTAATGAAAAACTGTTTTTT. Its protein product is CASSPWRGGETNEKLFF.

The chain employs TRBV6-5 and TRBJ2-1, with 8 bases identical to TRBD1. J lost 6 bases, V lost 2 bases, and 3 bases had no gene match. Germline V lookup: CDR1 MNHEY, CDR2 SVGAGI. The CDR3 is made up of 14 amino acids. The CDR3 sequence is CASSYRQGPNEQFF. The CDR3 nucleotides read TGTGCCAGCAGTTACCGACAGGGGCCCAATGAGCAGTTCTTC.

CDR3 DNA sequence: TGCGCCAGCAACCCCTCGGGGGAGGGGGCAGGAGGCTACACCTTC. Protein: CASNPSGEGAGGYTF. J is TRBJ1-2 and V is TRBV5-1; 7 nucleotides match TRBD1. Germline CDR1 reads SGHRS; CDR2 reads YFSETQ. V shed 6 bases and J 8 bases; nucleotides not matched to a gene: 16. There are 15 residues in the CDR3.

The chain uses TRBV20-1 and TRBJ1-5; the D is unclear. This CDR3 spans 14 amino acids. Per germline, CDR1 DFQATT and CDR2 SNEGSKA (reference sequence). V lost 4 bases to trimming and J lost 5 bases, with 15 bases between them. CDR3 nucleotide sequence: TGCAGTGCTAATGACCGGACCTCGCATCAGCCCCAGCATTTT. This sequence encodes CSANDRTSHQPQHF.

The chain has TRBV6-1 and TRBJ2-6; D perhaps matches TRBD2 (5 bases). The ends were cut back, 1 base at V and 2 bases at J, with 6 bases in the middle. The V gene's germline CDR1 is MNHNS and CDR2 SASEGT. This CDR3 spans 15 amino acids. This CDR3 is CASSEEGAGANVLTF. The CDR3 bases are TGTGCCAGCAGTGAAGAGGGAGCTGGGGCCAACGTCCTGACTTTC.

The rearrangement joins TRBV6-5 to TRBJ2-5; TRBD2 agrees at 9 bases. CDR3 length: 15 amino acids. The V gene's germline CDR1 is MNHEY and CDR2 SVGAGI. Losses at the gene ends were 6 bases for V and 7 bases for J; bases not matched to a gene: 12. Written as DNA, the CDR3 is TGTGCCAGCAGGAAGACTAGCGGACGGGGGGGGACCCAGTACTTC. Translating it yields CASRKTSGRGGTQYF.